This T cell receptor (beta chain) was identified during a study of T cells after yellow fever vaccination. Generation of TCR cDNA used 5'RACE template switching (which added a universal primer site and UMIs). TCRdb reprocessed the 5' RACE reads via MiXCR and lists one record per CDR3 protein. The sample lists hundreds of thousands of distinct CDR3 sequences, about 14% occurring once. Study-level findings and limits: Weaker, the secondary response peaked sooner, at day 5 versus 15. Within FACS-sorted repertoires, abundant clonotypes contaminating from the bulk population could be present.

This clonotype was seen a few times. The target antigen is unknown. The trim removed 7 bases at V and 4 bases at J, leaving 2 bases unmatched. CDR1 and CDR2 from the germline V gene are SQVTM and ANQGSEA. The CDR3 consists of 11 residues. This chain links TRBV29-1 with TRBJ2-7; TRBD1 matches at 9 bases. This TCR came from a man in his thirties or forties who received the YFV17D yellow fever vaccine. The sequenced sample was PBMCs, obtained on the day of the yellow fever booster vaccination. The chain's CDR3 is CSGGQGYEQYF. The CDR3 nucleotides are TGCAGCGGGGGACAGGGATACGAGCAGTACTTC.